Described below is a single T cell receptor (beta chain) sequence and its context. Its cognate antigen is unknown. The method was immunoSEQ multiplex PCR; TCRdb's version includes in-frame clones alone and lacks a portion of them. The sample has about 15,000 clones; approximately 75% are singletons. V lost 4 bases, J lost 8 bases, and 14 bases lay in between. The length of the CDR3 is 14 residues. Germline V gene sequence: CDR1 SGHTA, CDR2 FQGNSA. The data originate from a study of chemoradiotherapy in HPV16-positive cancers. Study conclusions and caveats: Functional assays defining HPV-specific T cells used only two HPV16-positive patients. For HPV16-positive patients, expanding HPV-responsive T cells associated with longer recurrence-free survival. Candidate HPV-specific clones and E7-related TCR motifs grew in tumor during treatment.

The chain carries TRBV7-2 and TRBJ1-4, with D possibly TRBD1 on 5 matching bases. The sequence derives from a human donor with HPV-associated anogenital cancer. Sampling was conducted from a patient who underwent chemoradiotherapy. The CDR3 protein is CASSYTGLGEKLFF. The CDR3 DNA sequence: TGTGCCAGCAGCTATACAGGCCTGGGGGAAAAACTGTTTTTT. The whole variable domain, remainder taken from reference TRBV7-2 and TRBJ1-4, is GAGVSQSPSNKVTEKGKDVELRCDPISGHTALYWYRQSLGQGLEFLIYFQGNSAPDKSGLPSDRFSAERTGGSVSTLTIQRTQQEDSAVYLCASSYTGLGEKLFFGSGTQLSVL.